The text below deals with one T cell receptor (beta chain). The antigen this receptor binds is unknown. Base qualities are not recorded, but no much larger clone differs from it by a single base. Collaborating institutions collected whole blood in K2EDTA tubes following their own protocols. Collaborator samples were shipped for TCRbeta analysis as frozen whole blood, isolated PBMCs, or DNA extracted from either sample type. The immunoSEQ Assay, a bias-controlled multiplex PCR, was used to amplify TCRbeta CDR3 regions from genomic DNA. In the authors' own workflow: Nucleated cell counts per sample were estimated from amplification of reference gene primers within the assay. Sequence reads were collapsed and filtered to measure the absolute abundance of every unique TCRbeta CDR3 rearrangement. For each sample, productive Simpson clonality was calculated by taking the square root of Simpson's diversity index across productive rearrangements. Here the immuneACCESS table is served through TCRdb, limited to in-frame sequences with V and J called. Missing clones are a known gap in these copies; in checked studies unresolved V genes cover under half, and the rest lacks a known reason. Clonal size and the V and J genes are those of that table, whereas D and trimming came from the DNA. The sample profile shows over 50,000 clones; under 85% of them were found once. The top ten clones comprise over 5% of the sample.

Sequences GTSNPN (CDR1) and SVGIG (CDR2) are obtained from the germline V gene (reference sequence). Clipping removes 0 bases from V and 5 bases from J, with 9 as the unmatched junction base count. From the cysteine up to the phenylalanine, the CDR3 has a length of 15 residues. The kept DNA is CDR3 alone, 45 bases in frame from the first base. These data come from a study of blood T cell repertoires in COVID-19 (dated by TCRdb to the early 2020s). For the study in its entirety: Samples covering the acute and convalescent phases of COVID-19 were provided by collaborators in the United States, Italy and Spain. Nearly every sample came with metadata listing a de-identified subject ID, COVID-19 status, age in years and sex. The prospective study material was composed of cDNA or gDNA derived from T cells, B-cell-depleted T cells, or PBMCs. The repertoires were released in a freely available public database meant as a resource for research on the immune response to SARS-CoV-2. The samples were drawn from two sources: the first 160 participants of the ongoing ImmuneRACE study, and 1,200 or so subjects contributed by 6 global collaborators. Deeply sampled blood TCRbeta repertoires from subjects exposed to, actively infected with, or recovered from COVID-19 were included in the dataset. HLA class I and class II types, where available, came from metadata supplied by the sample provider rather than from assay-based typing. What the authors observed across the whole study: The amount of clinical and demographic metadata varied by source and participant and was provided uncurated.

The clonotype comes from a woman between 50 and 59 years old with active or convalescent COVID-19. Here the chain combines TRBV30 and TRBJ1-2; 7 central nucleotides agree with TRBD1. The sequenced material came from peripheral blood. The base sequence is TGTGCCTGGAGTGTAGGTTACAGGGGAAGGTATGGCTACACCTTC. This is translated as CAWSVGYRGRYGYTF.